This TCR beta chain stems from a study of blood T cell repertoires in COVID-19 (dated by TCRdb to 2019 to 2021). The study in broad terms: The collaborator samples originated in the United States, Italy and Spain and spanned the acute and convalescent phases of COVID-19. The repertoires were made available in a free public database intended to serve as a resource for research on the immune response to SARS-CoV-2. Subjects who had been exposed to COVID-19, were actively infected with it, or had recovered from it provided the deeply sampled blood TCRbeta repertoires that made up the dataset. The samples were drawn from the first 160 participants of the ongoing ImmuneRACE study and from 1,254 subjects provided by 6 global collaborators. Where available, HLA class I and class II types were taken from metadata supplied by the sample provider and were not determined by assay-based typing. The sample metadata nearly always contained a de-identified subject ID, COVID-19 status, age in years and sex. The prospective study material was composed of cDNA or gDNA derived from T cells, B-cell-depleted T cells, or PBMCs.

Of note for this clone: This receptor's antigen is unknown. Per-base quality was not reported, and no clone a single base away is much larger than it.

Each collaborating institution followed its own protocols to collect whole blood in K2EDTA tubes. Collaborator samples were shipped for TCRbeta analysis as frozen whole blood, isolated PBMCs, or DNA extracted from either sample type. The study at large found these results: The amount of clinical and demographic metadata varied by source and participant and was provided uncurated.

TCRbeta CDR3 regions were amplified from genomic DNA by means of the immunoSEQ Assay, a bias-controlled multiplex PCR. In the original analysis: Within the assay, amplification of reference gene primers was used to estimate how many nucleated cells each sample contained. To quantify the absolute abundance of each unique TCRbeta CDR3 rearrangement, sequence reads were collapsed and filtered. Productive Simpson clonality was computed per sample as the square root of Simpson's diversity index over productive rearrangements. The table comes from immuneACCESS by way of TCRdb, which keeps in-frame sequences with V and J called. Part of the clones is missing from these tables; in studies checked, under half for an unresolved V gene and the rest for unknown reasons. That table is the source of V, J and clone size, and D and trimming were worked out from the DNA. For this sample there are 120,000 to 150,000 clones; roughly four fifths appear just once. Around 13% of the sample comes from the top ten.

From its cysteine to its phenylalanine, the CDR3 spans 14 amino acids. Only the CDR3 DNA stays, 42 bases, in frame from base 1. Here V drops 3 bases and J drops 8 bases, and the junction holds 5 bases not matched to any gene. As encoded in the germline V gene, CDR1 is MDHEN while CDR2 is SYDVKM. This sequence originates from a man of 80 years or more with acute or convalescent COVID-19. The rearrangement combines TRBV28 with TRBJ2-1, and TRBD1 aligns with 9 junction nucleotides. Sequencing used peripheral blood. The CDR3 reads CASSLSTGGDEQFF. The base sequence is TGTGCCAGCAGTTTGAGTACAGGGGGCGATGAGCAGTTCTTC.